This T cell receptor (beta chain) was sequenced during a study of graft-versus-host responses after intestinal transplantation. Findings and caveats of the study: Detected in recipient marrow were GvH clones, some of which were first observed in ileum or blood.

Clones were read by immunoSEQ multiplex PCR, and TCRdb kept only the in-frame ones, dropping some. The profile shows about 110,000 clones, around 93% of them singletons. A note on this clone: Its target is not known.

The origin of this receptor is a human donor who received an intestinal transplant. The sample in question was unstimulated CD8+ T cells sorted from spleen or lymph node cells, obtained before intestinal transplant.

This CDR3 reads CASRGGVGGNEQFF. In nucleotides, the CDR3 is TGTGCCAGCAGAGGAGGGGTCGGTGGCAATGAGCAGTTCTTC. The V call is TRBV9, the J call TRBJ2-1; TRBD2 is a possible D gene (6 bases). The CDR3 covers 14 residues. With 5 bases removed from V and 6 bases from J, the gap between germline ends came to 15 bases. Germline CDR1 is SGDLS and CDR2 is YYNGEE.